This T cell receptor beta chain comes out of a study of T cells after posttransplantation cyclophosphamide. Sequencing used immunoSEQ multiplex PCR; TCRdb keeps in-frame clones, though not all of them. Of under 5,000 clones listed, about 95% are singletons. Germline loops: CDR1 SGHVS, CDR2 FQNEAQ. This CDR3 is 14 amino acids long. Trimming removed 4 bases from V and 2 bases from J, with 9 bases in between. The naive gate required viable CD3+CD4+ or CD3+CD8+ cells with CCR7+CD45RA+CD45RO-CD95-CD27+CD28+ phenotype. The chain couples TRBV7-8 to TRBJ1-5; D perhaps matches TRBD1 (6 bases). The sequence came from a man between 50 and 59 years old. The sequenced sample was naive CD4+ T cells sorted from PBMCs. The CDR3 nucleotides read TGTGCCAGCAGCTCATCAGGGGGCAATCAGCCCCAGCATTTT. It is translated as CASSSSGGNQPQHF.